Following are 25 T cell receptor beta chains from one sample sequenced in a study of somatic mutations in cytotoxic T cells in rheumatoid arthritis. Data came from immunoSEQ multiplex PCR; TCRdb stores just in-frame clones and leaves some out. This sample has approximately 16,000 clones, with more than 65% found just once. Sequenced input: CD8+ T cells sorted from blood. The receptors were sampled from an adult with rheumatoid arthritis.

This chain uses TRBV4-3 with TRBJ2-6; D is undetermined. Germline values: CDR1 LGHNA, CDR2 YSLEER. The CDR3 contains 14 residues. V gave up 2 bases and J gave up 2 bases, with 4 bases separating them. The chain's CDR3 is CASSQFTGANVLTF. The CDR3 bases are TGCGCCAGCAGCCAATTCACTGGGGCCAACGTCCTGACTTTC.

The rearrangement links TRBV30 to TRBJ2-1; D is possibly TRBD2 (6 bases). The CDR3 consists of 11 residues. Deletions cut 3 bases from V and 10 bases from J, with 10 bases between. The germline V gene has CDR1 GTSNPN and CDR2 SVGIG (reference sequence). The CDR3 loop reads CAWRVAGEQFF. The CDR3 DNA reads TGTGCCTGGAGAGTCGCGGGGGAGCAGTTCTTC.

As for this clone: No conserved phenylalanine or tryptophan ends this CDR3, so it is likely a read error. The V gene is TRBV4-1, the J gene TRBJ1-1; tentative D call: TRBD1 (5 bases). The CDR3 runs to 13 residues. Between the trimmed V and J ends, which lost 6 bases and 7 bases, there was a span of 15 bases. Per the germline V gene, CDR1 is MGHRA and CDR2 is YSYEKL. CDR3 in DNA: TGCGCCAGCAGAGGGGCTGGGGGAAATGAAGCTTTCCTT. As protein: CASRGAGGNEAFL.

The chain recombines TRBV6-4 with TRBJ2-3, with D possibly matching TRBD1 (5 bases). Trimming stripped 2 bases from V and 3 bases from J, with 12 bases between. This CDR3 is built from 15 residues. Germline CDR1 and CDR2: MRHNA and SNTAGT. This chain's CDR3 is CASSDPGRETDTQYF. CDR3 in DNA: TGTGCCAGCAGTGACCCAGGGCGAGAGACAGATACGCAGTATTTT.

The gene calls are TRBV5-5 and TRBJ2-7; D possibly uses TRBD1 or TRBD2 (5 bases each). Per the germline V gene, CDR1 is SGHKS and CDR2 is YYEKEE (reference sequence). Trimming took 0 bases from V and 5 from J, leaving 15 bases between them. CDR3 length: 15 amino acids. The CDR3 loop reads CASSLAGPEWDEQYF. Here the CDR3 DNA reads TGTGCCAGCAGCTTGGCGGGACCTGAATGGGACGAGCAGTACTTC.

The chain has TRBV7-8 and TRBJ1-2; TRBD1 is a possible D gene (5 bases). Per germline, CDR1 SGHVS and CDR2 FQNEAQ. Trimming removed 1 base at V and 4 bases at J, with 13 bases between. The CDR3 has 15 amino acids. The CDR3 region has the DNA TGTGCCAGCAGCTTAGATCAAACAGGCGCCTATGGCTACACCTTC. Its protein product is CASSLDQTGAYGYTF. The full variable domain, its missing parts supplied by reference TRBV7-8 and TRBJ1-2, is GAGVSQSPRYKVAKRGQDVALRCDPISGHVSLFWYQQALGQGPEFLTYFQNEAQLDKSGLPSDRFFAERPEGSVSTLKIQRTQQEDSAVYLCASSLDQTGAYGYTFGSGTRLTVV.

The V call is TRBV15, the J call TRBJ1-5; TRBD1 agrees at 7 bases. In germline, CDR1 is LNHNV, CDR2 YYDKDF (reference sequence). With V trimmed by 5 bases and J by 7 bases, 11 bases remained unmatched. This CDR3 spans 15 amino acids. This CDR3 reads CATSPLGQPKQPQHF. For the CDR3, the DNA is TGTGCCACCAGCCCCCTGGGACAGCCGAAACAGCCCCAGCATTTT.

V usage is TRBV27 and J usage is TRBJ2-1; the match to TRBD2 covers 8 bases. Germline V gene sequence: CDR1 MNHEY, CDR2 SMNVEV (reference sequence). V lost 5 bases to trimming and J lost 6 bases; unmatched junction nucleotides: 9. The CDR3 runs to 15 residues. Here the CDR3 reads CASSPGLALSNEQFF. CDR3 bases: TGTGCCAGCAGTCCCGGACTAGCTTTGTCCAATGAGCAGTTCTTC.

The chain employs TRBV5-4 and TRBJ2-5; a weak D match, TRBD2 (6 bases). The ends were cut back, 4 bases at V and 2 bases at J, with 21 bases in the middle. Germline V gene data show CDR1 as SGHNT and CDR2 as YYREEE (reference sequence). CDR3 size: 17 residues. CDR3 DNA sequence: TGTGCCAGCAGCGGGGTAGGACTATTGGAGGAGCAAGAGACCCAGTACTTC. It encodes CASSGVGLLEEQETQYF.

This clone was counted between two and nine times. V is TRBV4-1 and J is TRBJ1-6; D not certain. CDR1 and CDR2 from the germline V gene are MGHRA and YSYEKL. The V gene lost 1 base and the J gene lost 9 bases, with 13 bases spanning the gap. This CDR3 is 15 amino acids long. As DNA, the CDR3 is TGCGCCAGCAGCCAAGTAAGGCCGCCCGGTTCACCCCTCCACTTT. Translated: CASSQVRPPGSPLHF.

This clone was picked up a small number of times. This chain connects TRBV6-1 to TRBJ2-1, with 9 bases lining up with TRBD1. Per germline, CDR1 MNHNS and CDR2 SASEGT. J was trimmed by 7 bases and V by 8 bases; bases with no gene match: 6. This CDR3 has 13 amino acids. Here the CDR3 DNA reads TGTGCCAGCTGGGGACAGGGAGGGAATGAGCAGTTCTTC. Its protein is CASWGQGGNEQFF.

The V call is TRBV15, the J call TRBJ2-7; 11 bases match TRBD2. Trimming cost V 0 bases and J 0 bases; bases outside gene matches: 4. Germline V CDR1 and CDR2: LNHNV, YYDKDF (reference sequence). This CDR3 has 17 residues. CDR3 nucleotide sequence: TGTGCCACCAGCAGAGAGGGGCTAGCGGGGGGCTCCTACGAGCAGTACTTC. Protein sequence: CATSREGLAGGSYEQYF.

The chain joins TRBV19 to TRBJ1-6; D remains unclear. Germline values: CDR1 LNHDA, CDR2 SQIVND (reference sequence). V dropped 6 bases and J dropped 7 bases, with 13 bases sitting between them. This CDR3 comprises 14 residues. DNA for the CDR3: TGTGCCAGTAGCCCCAGCGTCGGGAATTCACCCCTCCACTTT. It translates to CASSPSVGNSPLHF. Using reference TRBV19 and TRBJ1-6 for the parts outside the CDR3, the full variable domain is DGGITQSPKYLFRKEGQNVTLSCEQNLNHDAMYWYRQDPGQGLRLIYYSQIVNDFQKGDIAEGYSVSREKKESFPLTVTSAQKNPTAFYLCASSPSVGNSPLHFGNGTRLTVT.

In this sample, this clone turned up a few times. The rearrangement links TRBV25-1 to TRBJ1-6; unclear D gene. Trimming took off 11 bases at V and 10 bases at J, with 18 bases between the two ends. The germline V gene encodes CDR1 MGHDK and CDR2 SYGVNS. This CDR3 contains 13 residues. CDR3 amino acids: CAAGRGGGSPLHF. CDR3 in DNA: TGTGCCGCCGGGCGAGGAGGTGGGTCACCCCTCCACTTT.

This clone was counted between two and nine times. The V and J genes are TRBV30 and TRBJ1-1, with D possibly matching TRBD1 (6 bases). Germline V CDR1 and CDR2: GTSNPN, SVGIG (reference sequence). Trimming shortened V by 5 bases and J by 10 bases, and 20 bases separated the two germline ends. The CDR3 runs 13 residues. Written as DNA, the CDR3 is TGTGCCTGGTTTGAGGACCCTAAGACAGGAGCTTTCTTT. It is translated as CAWFEDPKTGAFF.

This clone was seen a handful of times. The V call is TRBV29-1, the J call TRBJ1-2, with TRBD1 matching over 7 bases. Trimming at V came to 5 bases and at J to 2 bases, leaving 2 bases not matched to a gene. Germline V gene sequence: CDR1 SQVTM, CDR2 ANQGSEA. The CDR3 covers 12 residues. The CDR3: CSVWGQNYGYTF. In DNA form, the CDR3 reads TGCAGCGTTTGGGGACAGAACTATGGCTACACCTTC.

This clone has more than one count but fewer than ten. The chain joins TRBV6-5 to TRBJ2-1, with 8 nucleotides matching TRBD2. The J segment lost 7 bases and the V segment lost 6 bases, leaving 11 bases of the junction unmatched. The CDR3 contains 15 residues. Germline values: CDR1 MNHEY, CDR2 SVGAGI. This CDR3 is CASRERGGLSNEQFF. In DNA form, the CDR3 reads TGTGCCAGCAGGGAACGGGGGGGCCTTTCTAATGAGCAGTTCTTC.

The rearrangement uses TRBV6-6 and TRBJ2-3; 7 bases are shared with TRBD2. The CDR3 sequence is 14 residues long. With V trimmed by 7 bases and J by 6 bases, 10 bases remained unmatched. CDR1 and CDR2 from the germline V gene are MNHNY and SVGAGI (reference sequence). The CDR3 protein is CASTFIREGDTQYF. CDR3 in DNA: TGTGCCAGCACTTTTATTAGGGAGGGGGATACGCAGTATTTT.

The CDR3 is CAWSVASTDTQYF. The CDR3 coding sequence is TGTGCCTGGAGTGTGGCTAGCACAGATACGCAGTATTTT. V gene TRBV30 combines with J gene TRBJ2-3; D ambiguous. The CDR3 covers 13 residues. Germline V gene lookup returns CDR1 GTSNPN and CDR2 SVGIG (reference sequence). Trimming cost V 0 bases and J 0 bases, with 4 bases left between them. Full variable domain (rest looked up from reference TRBV30 and TRBJ2-3): SQTIHQWPATLVQPVGSPLSLECTVEGTSNPNLYWYRQAAGRGLQLLFYSVGIGQISSEVPQNLSASRPQDRQFILSSKKLLLSDSGFYLCAWSVASTDTQYFGPGTRLTVL.

CDR3 DNA: TGCGCCAGCAGCCAGGTACCGGGGAATGAAAAACTGTTTTTT. This sequence encodes CASSQVPGNEKLFF. The J gene is TRBJ1-4, the V gene TRBV4-1; D is ambiguous. Germline values: CDR1 MGHRA, CDR2 YSYEKL. This CDR3 spans 14 amino acids. Trimming cost V 3 bases and J 5 bases, with 10 bases left between them.

The rearrangement joins TRBV4-1 to TRBJ1-5; tentatively, D is TRBD1 (6 bases). The germline V gene encodes CDR1 MGHRA and CDR2 YSYEKL. V was clipped by 0 bases and J by 3 bases, with 12 bases between them. This CDR3 contains 16 residues. In DNA, the CDR3 is TGCGCCAGCAGCCAAGATGGCGGGGGCTTCAATCAGCCCCAGCATTTT. Translating it yields CASSQDGGGFNQPQHF.

The rearrangement uses TRBV7-3 and TRBJ2-2, with a tentative D call TRBD2 (6 bases). Trimming stripped 2 bases from V and 1 base from J, with 11 bases between. CDR3 size: 16 residues. CDR1 and CDR2 (germline): SGHTA, FQGTGA. CDR3 nucleotides: TGTGCCAGCAGCTTAGCGGGGTTGCAGAACACCGGGGAGCTGTTTTTT. Amino acid sequence: CASSLAGLQNTGELFF.

The gene calls are TRBV5-5 and TRBJ2-2, with D perhaps matching TRBD1 or TRBD2 (5 bases each). Trimming took off 4 bases at V and 3 bases at J, with 16 bases between the two ends. CDR1 is SGHKS, CDR2 YYEKEE, per germline (reference sequence). This CDR3 spans 16 amino acids. The CDR3 bases are TGTGCCAGCAGCACGGGACCCCCTCCGGACACCGGGGAGCTGTTTTTT. Amino acids: CASSTGPPPDTGELFF.

The chain combines TRBV29-1 with TRBJ2-2; D gene ambiguous. The CDR3 sequence is 14 residues long. The V gene's germline CDR1 is SQVTM and CDR2 ANQGSEA. Trimming left V 6 bases short and J 4 bases short, with 15 bases between. CDR3 amino acids: CSVAPTGLTGELFF. In DNA form, the CDR3 reads TGCAGCGTAGCCCCTACCGGCCTCACCGGGGAGCTGTTTTTT.

This chain links TRBV29-1 with TRBJ2-3; no firm D call. The germline V and J ends were trimmed by 3 bases and 1 base, with 5 bases remaining between them. This CDR3 contains 12 residues. Germline V gene sequence: CDR1 SQVTM, CDR2 ANQGSEA. The CDR3 spells CSVDQGTDTQYF. CDR3 nucleotide sequence: TGCAGCGTTGATCAGGGCACAGATACGCAGTATTTT.